This is a list of T cell receptor beta chains from one sample in a study of preoperative IRX-2 immunotherapy in early breast cancer. Profiled with immunoSEQ multiplex PCR; TCRdb holds only in-frame clones, not every one. Of 5,000 to 6,500 clones listed, approximately 58% are singletons. The source was tumor tissue, collected before IRX-2 immunotherapy. The source is a human donor with breast cancer. CDR3s include the opening cysteine and the closing phenylalanine or tryptophan. D genes are given only for firm matches. Size is omitted from some rows. Given values are once, few, many or a class for expanded clones.

CDR3 length	D gene	V gene	J gene	clone size	CDR3 protein	CDR3 DNA
16	TRBD2	TRBV11-3	TRBJ2-1	.	CASSLRLAGIYNEQFF	TGTGCCAGCAGCTTGCGACTAGCGGGTATATACAATGAGCAGTTCTTC
13	.	TRBV7-1	TRBJ2-1	.	CASSISSYNEQFF	TGTGCCAGCAGCATAAGCAGCTACAATGAGCAGTTCTTC
16	.	TRBV6-8	TRBJ2-2	medium-sized	CASTSTGKVITGELFF	TGTGCCAGCACCAGTACAGGGAAAGTGATCACCGGGGAGCTGTTTTTT
15	.	TRBV11-3	TRBJ2-2	.	CASSPHRAWPGELFF	TGTGCCAGCAGCCCCCACCGTGCGTGGCCCGGGGAGCTGTTTTTT
16	.	TRBV18	TRBJ2-2	.	CASSQSGTFNTGELFF	TGTGCCAGCTCACAATCAGGGACTTTTAACACCGGGGAGCTGTTTTTT
15	.	TRBV10-1	TRBJ2-7	.	CASSESNRGTYEQYF	TGCGCCAGCAGTGAGTCGAATAGGGGAACCTACGAGCAGTACTTC
12	.	TRBV14	TRBJ1-1	.	CASSQGAEEAFF	TGTGCCAGCAGCCAAGGAGCTGAGGAAGCTTTCTTT
16	.	TRBV18	TRBJ1-1	few	CASSLLPGHLNTEAFF	TGTGCCAGCTCACTCCTCCCGGGACACCTGAACACTGAAGCTTTCTTT
15	TRBD2	TRBV6-8	TRBJ2-3	few	CASSLTSGNSDTQYF	TGTGCCAGCAGCCTGACTAGCGGGAACTCAGATACGCAGTATTTT
13	.	TRBV19	TRBJ2-2	few	CASASPNTGELFF	TGTGCCAGCGCCTCTCCGAACACCGGGGAGCTGTTTTTT
14	.	TRBV6-8	TRBJ2-7	.	CASSASGFRYEQYF	TGTGCCAGCAGCGCTTCAGGGTTTAGGTACGAGCAGTACTTC
16	TRBD2	TRBV6-8	TRBJ2-1	.	CASSYQPSGGLNEQFF	TGTGCCAGCAGTTACCAACCTAGCGGGGGTCTGAATGAGCAGTTCTTC
15	.	TRBV30	TRBJ2-1	.	CAWSVGSGAYNEQFF	TGTGCCTGGAGCGTCGGGAGTGGGGCCTACAATGAGCAGTTCTTC
14	.	TRBV11-3	TRBJ1-1	.	CASSDGVANTEAFF	TGTGCCAGCAGCGACGGGGTCGCGAACACTGAAGCTTTCTTT
16	TRBD2	TRBV15	TRBJ2-4	.	CATSRDSGLAENIQYF	TGTGCCACCAGCAGAGATAGTGGGCTAGCGGAAAACATTCAGTACTTC
11	.	TRBV19	TRBJ1-2	.	CASTDLYGYTF	TGTGCCAGTACGGACCTCTATGGCTACACCTTC
14	.	TRBV28	TRBJ1-1	.	CASTPGGEMPEAFF	TGTGCCAGCACCCCCGGGGGCGAGATGCCTGAAGCTTTCTTT
14	.	TRBV5-1	TRBJ2-7	.	CASSFGTLAYEQYF	TGCGCCAGCAGCTTCGGGACGCTAGCTTACGAGCAGTACTTC
14	.	TRBV6-8	TRBJ1-5	few	CASSWQASNQPQHF	TGTGCCAGCTCCTGGCAGGCCAGCAATCAGCCCCAGCATTTT
14	.	TRBV14	TRBJ1-4	.	CASSSTVISEKLFF	TGTGCCAGCAGCTCGACAGTAATTAGTGAAAAACTGTTTTTT
14	TRBD2	TRBV12-5	TRBJ2-5	.	CASGPQLARETQYF	TGTGCTAGTGGTCCCCAACTAGCGCGAGAGACCCAGTACTTC
17	TRBD2	TRBV19	TRBJ2-1	few	CASSIRLAASSYNEQFF	TGTGCCAGTAGTATCCGACTAGCGGCTAGCTCCTACAATGAGCAGTTCTTC
14	.	TRBV29-1	TRBJ1-1	.	CSVAVRVGNTEAFF	TGCAGCGTCGCTGTAAGGGTTGGGAACACTGAAGCTTTCTTT
13	TRBD1	TRBV7-8	TRBJ1-2	.	CASSPTGGYGYTF	TGTGCCAGCAGCCCGACAGGGGGGTATGGCTACACCTTC
15	TRBD1	TRBV29-1	TRBJ2-6	medium-sized	CSVARGLPGANVLTF	TGCAGCGTTGCAAGGGGGCTACCTGGGGCCAACGTCCTGACTTTC
11	.	TRBV12-5	TRBJ2-3	.	CASKRSDTQYF	TGTGCCAGCAAGCGCTCAGATACGCAGTATTTT
13	.	TRBV27	TRBJ2-1	.	CASSAPEYNEQFF	TGTGCCAGCAGTGCACCGGAGTACAATGAGCAGTTCTTC
14	TRBD2	TRBV19	TRBJ2-1	.	CASRQASGYNEQFF	TGTGCCAGTAGGCAGGCTAGCGGATACAATGAGCAGTTCTTC
16	.	TRBV6-8	TRBJ1-1	.	CASSKLQVGPKAEAFF	TGTGCCAGCAGTAAGCTCCAGGTGGGTCCTAAGGCTGAAGCTTTCTTT
14	.	TRBV18	TRBJ1-1	.	CASSPIMLNTEAFF	TGTGCCAGCTCACCAATAATGTTGAACACTGAAGCTTTCTTT